Sequencing of this T cell receptor beta chain was carried out in a study of blood T cell repertoires in COVID-19. The CDR3 covers 17 residues. Germline CDR1 SNHLY, CDR2 FYNNEI. The V end lost 4 bases, the J end lost 6 bases, and 22 bases lay between the germline ends. Measured with immunoSEQ multiplex PCR; TCRdb has only the in-frame clones, and not every one. The sample includes about 150,000 clones, 70% to 90% of them seen just once. Sequences were obtained from peripheral blood. This receptor was obtained from a woman aged 40-49 years with active or convalescent COVID-19. This chain connects TRBV2 to TRBJ1-5; tentatively, D is TRBD1 (6 bases). In DNA, the CDR3 is TGTGCCAGCAGTGGCCGTGCTCTATACAGGGCTGCTCAGCCCCAGCATTTT. Encoded protein: CASSGRALYRAAQPQHF. The full variable domain, rest sourced from reference TRBV2 and TRBJ1-5, is EPEVTQTPSHQVTQMGQEVILRCVPISNHLYFYWYRQILGQKVEFLVSFYNNEISEKSEIFDDQFSVERPDGSNFTLKIRSTKLEDSAMYFCASSGRALYRAAQPQHFGDGTRLSIL.